This T cell receptor (beta chain) was observed in a study of blood T cell repertoires in COVID-19. Overall study: Sites in the United States, Italy and Spain provided acute and convalescent COVID-19 samples. In each case, the material was cDNA or gDNA derived from T cells, B-cell-depleted T cells, or PBMCs.

This CDR3 is built from 12 residues. Germline lookup yields CDR1 SQVTM and CDR2 ANQGSEA. V lost 7 bases to trimming and J lost 4 bases; unmatched junction nucleotides: 6. The Seattle patients, enrolled during active infection, were followed longitudinally. As handled by the study authors: Estimation of nucleated cell counts was performed using reference gene primer amplification. The table came from immunoSEQ multiplex PCR; TCRdb's copy has only in-frame clones and leaves some out. That table furnishes V, J and clone size, whereas the DNA furnished D and trimming. Of around 210,000 clones in the sample, over 75% were seen once.

The sequence was collected from a man aged 45-65 years with COVID-19, enrolled during active disease. The chain uses TRBV29-1 and TRBJ1-2; 7 bases match TRBD1. Sequenced input: peripheral blood. In DNA form, the CDR3 reads TGCAGCGCCTCGAGGGACAGCTATGGCTACACCTTC. This gives the protein CSASRDSYGYTF.